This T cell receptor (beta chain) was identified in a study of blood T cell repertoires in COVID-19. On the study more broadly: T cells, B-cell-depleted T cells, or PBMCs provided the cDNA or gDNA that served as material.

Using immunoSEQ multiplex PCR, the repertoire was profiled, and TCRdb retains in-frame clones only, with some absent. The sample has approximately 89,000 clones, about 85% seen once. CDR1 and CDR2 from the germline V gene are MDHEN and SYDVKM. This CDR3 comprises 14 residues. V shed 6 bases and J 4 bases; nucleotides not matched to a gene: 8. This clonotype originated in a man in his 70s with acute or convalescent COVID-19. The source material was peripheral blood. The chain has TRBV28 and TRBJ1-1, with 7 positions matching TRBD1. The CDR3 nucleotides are TGTGCCAGCAGCCCTCCGGGACAGCGCACTGAAGCTTTCTTT. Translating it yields CASSPPGQRTEAFF.